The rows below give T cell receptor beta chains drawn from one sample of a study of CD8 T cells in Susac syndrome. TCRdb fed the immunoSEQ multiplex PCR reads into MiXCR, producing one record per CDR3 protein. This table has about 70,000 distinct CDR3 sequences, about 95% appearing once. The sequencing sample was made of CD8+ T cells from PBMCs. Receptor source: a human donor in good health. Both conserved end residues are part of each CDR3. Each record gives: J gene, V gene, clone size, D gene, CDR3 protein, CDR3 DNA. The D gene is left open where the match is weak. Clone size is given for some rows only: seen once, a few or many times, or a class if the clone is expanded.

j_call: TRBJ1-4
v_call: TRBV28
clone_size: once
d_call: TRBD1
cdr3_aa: CASSPDREVEKLFF
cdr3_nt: TGTGCCAGCAGTCCGGACAGGGAAGTTGAAAAACTGTTTTTT

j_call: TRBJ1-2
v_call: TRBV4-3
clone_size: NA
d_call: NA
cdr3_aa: CASSQGTPRSIDYGYTF
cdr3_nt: TGCGCCAGCAGCCAAGGAACCCCGAGGAGCATCGACTATGGCTACACCTTC

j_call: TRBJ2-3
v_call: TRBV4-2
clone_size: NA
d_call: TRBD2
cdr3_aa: CASSQDPLLAGGYTDTQYF
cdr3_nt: TGTGCCAGCAGCCAAGATCCCCTACTAGCGGGGGGCTACACAGATACGCAGTATTTT

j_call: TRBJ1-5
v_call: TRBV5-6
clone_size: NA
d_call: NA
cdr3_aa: CASSPDRSNQPQHF
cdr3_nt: TGTGCCAGCAGCCCGGACCGAAGCAATCAGCCCCAGCATTTT

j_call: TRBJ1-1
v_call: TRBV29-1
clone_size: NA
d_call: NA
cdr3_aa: CSLIQNTEAFF
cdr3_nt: TGCAGCCTAATACAGAACACTGAAGCTTTCTTT

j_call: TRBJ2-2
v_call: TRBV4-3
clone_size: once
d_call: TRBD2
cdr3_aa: CASSQDSTSGGGFGELFF
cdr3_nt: TGCGCCAGCAGCCAAGATTCAACTAGCGGGGGGGGGTTCGGGGAGCTGTTTTTT

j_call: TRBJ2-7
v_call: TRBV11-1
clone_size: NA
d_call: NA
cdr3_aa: CASSFGTSEQYF
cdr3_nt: TGTGCCAGCAGCTTTGGGACTTCCGAGCAGTACTTC

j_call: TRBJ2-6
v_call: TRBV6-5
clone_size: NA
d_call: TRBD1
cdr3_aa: CASSYSKTGAQVLTF
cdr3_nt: TGTGCCAGCAGTTACTCGAAGACAGGGGCCCAGGTCCTGACTTTC

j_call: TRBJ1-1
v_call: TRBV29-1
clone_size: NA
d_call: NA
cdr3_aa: CSASRGEAFF
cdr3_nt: TGCAGCGCCTCTAGGGGTGAAGCTTTCTTT

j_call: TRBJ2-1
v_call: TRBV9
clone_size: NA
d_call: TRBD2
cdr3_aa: CASSVRSGGADEQFF
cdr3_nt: TGTGCCAGCAGCGTACGGAGCGGGGGGGCCGATGAGCAGTTCTTC

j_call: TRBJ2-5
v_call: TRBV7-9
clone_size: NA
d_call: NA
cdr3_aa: CASSVGGLKETQYF
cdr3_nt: TGTGCCAGCAGCGTAGGGGGACTGAAAGAGACCCAGTACTTC

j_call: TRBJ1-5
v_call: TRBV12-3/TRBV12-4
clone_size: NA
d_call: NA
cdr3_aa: CASSSGGFQPQHF
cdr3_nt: TGTGCCAGCAGTTCTGGGGGGTTTCAGCCCCAGCATTTT

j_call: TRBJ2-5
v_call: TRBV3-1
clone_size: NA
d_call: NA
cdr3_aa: CASSPFTGTSLQETQYF
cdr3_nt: TGTGCCAGCAGCCCCTTTACCGGGACCAGCCTCCAAGAGACCCAGTACTTC

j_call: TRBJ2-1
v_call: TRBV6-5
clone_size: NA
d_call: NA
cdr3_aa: CASILTEGGNEQFF
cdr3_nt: TGTGCCAGCATTCTCACGGAAGGAGGGAATGAGCAGTTCTTC

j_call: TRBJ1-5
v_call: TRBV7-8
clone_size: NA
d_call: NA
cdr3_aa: CASSLAGAENQPQHF
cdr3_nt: TGTGCCAGCAGCTTAGCGGGGGCAGAAAATCAGCCCCAGCATTTT

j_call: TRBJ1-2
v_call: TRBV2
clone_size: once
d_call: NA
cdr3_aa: CASSYRATLLYYGYTF
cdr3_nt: TGTGCCAGCAGTTACAGGGCGACCTTACTGTACTATGGCTACACCTTC